This record concerns one T cell receptor beta chain sequence. The antigen is not known. This entry comes from a study of blood T cells in healthy people across ages. Study-wide points: Across the age range, TCR beta diversity per million T cells fell in a roughly linear way. CMV status of donors was unknown, possibly confounding expanded clonotype changes. Unsorted PBMC material precluded a definitive naive versus antigen-experienced comparison. Diversity was higher, and naive CD4+ cells more numerous, in long-lived donors than in aged donors.

Looked up from germline, CDR1 is LGHNA and CDR2 is YSLEER. The CDR3 totals 15 residues. With 1 base removed from V and 4 bases from J, the gap between germline ends came to 8 bases. Primed by a sample-barcoded 5' primer and a J-beta primer mix, a second PCR proceeded for 7 to 11 cycles. Via MiXCR, TCRdb re-called the 5' RACE reads, giving one row per CDR3 protein. The data show roughly 1.5 million distinct CDR3 sequences, approximately 43% seen once. Sequencing was carried out using blood. The chain joins TRBV4-3 to TRBJ2-6; D is unresolved. The sequence came from a woman in her late teens or twenties in good health. CDR3 in DNA: TGCGCCAGCAGCCAAGGGGTAGGGGGGGCCAACGTCCTGACTTTC. Its protein is CASSQGVGGANVLTF.